The 16 T cell receptor beta chains presented below share a single source sample, sequenced in a study of cytomegalovirus exposure and HLA in healthy donors (TCRdb year 2017). Receptor amplification or capture employed the immunoSEQ multiplex PCR assay. The multiplex PCR relied on a mix of 60 forward primers for TCR Vbeta segments and 13 reverse primers for TCR Jbeta segments. TCRdb obtained this table from immuneACCESS and retained in-frame rearrangements with V and J assigned. These tables miss some clones; where compared with another copy, unresolved V genes account for less than half of the shortfall, and the remainder is unexplained. This sample has approximately 200,000 clones in its table, and about four fifths of those were observed once. Jointly, the top ten make up roughly 1.5% of the sample. The sequenced sample consisted of PBMCs. These receptors were obtained from a girl aged 5 to 17 in good health and CMV-seropositive.

V usage is TRBV9 and J usage is TRBJ2-1; 8 bases fit TRBD2. Germline assignment: CDR1 SGDLS and CDR2 YYNGEE. With 5 bases clipped from V and 4 bases from J, the junction kept 11 bases outside the gene matches. The CDR3 totals 16 residues. CDR3 nucleotide sequence: TGTGCCAGCAGTGGACCCGGGGGGGAGGTATACAATGAGCAGTTCTTC. Translating gives CASSGPGGEVYNEQFF.

A single count supports this clone. The chain couples TRBV7-2 to TRBJ2-3, with D possibly being TRBD2 (7 bases). Deletions cut 5 bases from V and 2 bases from J, with 17 bases between. The CDR3 sequence is 16 residues long. The V gene's germline CDR1 is SGHTA and CDR2 FQGNSA. The CDR3 DNA is TGTGCCAGCAGCCCGAGGGGGGCGGGGGTCACAGATACGCAGTATTTT. Protein: CASSPRGAGVTDTQYF. The whole variable domain, remainder taken from reference TRBV7-2 and TRBJ2-3, is GAGVSQSPSNKVTEKGKDVELRCDPISGHTALYWYRQSLGQGLEFLIYFQGNSAPDKSGLPSDRFSAERTGGSVSTLTIQRTQQEDSAVYLCASSPRGAGVTDTQYFGPGTRLTVL.

The chain links TRBV30 to TRBJ2-2, with TRBD2 identical over 9 bases. V lost 1 base, J lost 4 bases, and 4 bases stayed unmatched. The CDR3 has 15 amino acids. Germline assignment: CDR1 GTSNPN and CDR2 SVGIG (reference sequence). The CDR3: CAWSGTAGGTGELFF. CDR3 sequence (DNA): TGTGCCTGGAGTGGGACAGCGGGGGGCACCGGGGAGCTGTTTTTT.

This clone occurred once. The genes are TRBV6-5 and TRBJ2-7, with TRBD2 identical over 7 bases. Germline CDR1 is MNHEY and CDR2 is SVGAGI. The junction had 7 bases not matched to a gene; V was cut back by 2 bases and J by 3 bases. This CDR3 spans 15 amino acids. The CDR3, as DNA: TGTGCCAGCAGTTACGGAACCGGGAGGCACTACGAGCAGTACTTC. It translates to CASSYGTGRHYEQYF.

This chain uses TRBV4-1 with TRBJ2-7, with 8 bases lining up with TRBD1. In germline, CDR1 is MGHRA, CDR2 YSYEKL. The CDR3 is 14 residues long. V lost 3 bases, J lost 4 bases, and 5 bases stayed unmatched. CDR3 in amino acids: CASSHRTGKYEQYF. The CDR3, as DNA: TGCGCCAGCAGCCATAGGACAGGGAAGTACGAGCAGTACTTC.

The rearrangement links TRBV5-1 to TRBJ1-3; D is undetermined. Trimming cost V 3 bases and J 6 bases, with 4 bases left between them. The CDR3 spans 11 residues. Germline V gene sequence: CDR1 SGHRS, CDR2 YFSETQ. The chain's CDR3 is CASSSQNTIYF. DNA for the CDR3: TGCGCCAGCAGCTCCCAAAACACCATATATTTT. The full variable domain, rest sourced from reference TRBV5-1 and TRBJ1-3, is KAGVTQTPRYLIKTRGQQVTLSCSPISGHRSVSWYQQTPGQGLQFLFEYFSETQRNKGNFPGRFSGRQFSNSRSEMNVSTLELGDSALYLCASSSQNTIYFGEGSWLTVV.

The rearrangement uses TRBV5-4 and TRBJ1-2; 8 nucleotides line up with TRBD1. The J segment lost 3 bases and the V segment lost 4 bases, leaving 8 bases of the junction unmatched. There are 15 residues in the CDR3. Per the germline V gene, CDR1 is SGHNT and CDR2 is YYREEE (reference sequence). As DNA, the CDR3 is TGTGCCAGCAGCACCGGACAGGGAGGGGACTATGGCTACACCTTC. Its protein product is CASSTGQGGDYGYTF.

V is TRBV9 and J is TRBJ1-4; the match to TRBD1 covers 8 bases. The junction had 5 bases not matched to a gene; V was cut back by 4 bases and J by 0 bases. The length of the CDR3 is 16 residues. Looked up from germline, CDR1 is SGDLS and CDR2 is YYNGEE. The CDR3 sequence: CASSKTGGATNEKLFF. The CDR3 coding sequence is TGTGCCAGCAGCAAAACAGGGGGTGCAACTAATGAAAAACTGTTTTTT.

The J gene is TRBJ2-3, the V gene TRBV11-3; D not certain. Germline assignment: CDR1 SGHNT and CDR2 YENEEA. This CDR3 contains 14 residues. V was clipped by 5 bases and J by 0 bases, with 9 bases between them. This chain's CDR3 is CASSPGTSTDTQYF. The DNA for the CDR3 is TGTGCCAGCAGCCCGGGTACTAGCACAGATACGCAGTATTTT. The variable domain in full, with the rest retrieved from reference TRBV11-3 and TRBJ2-3, is EAGVVQSPRYKIIEKKQPVAFWCNPISGHNTLYWYLQNLGQGPELLIRYENEEAVDDSQLPKDRFSAERLKGVDSTLKIQPAELGDSAVYLCASSPGTSTDTQYFGPGTRLTVL.

This chain connects TRBV7-2 to TRBJ2-3, with D uncertain. CDR1 is SGHTA, CDR2 FQGNSA, per germline. CDR3 length: 12 amino acids. Trimming removed 5 bases from V and 13 bases from J, with 16 bases in between. CDR3 nucleotides: TGTGCCAGCAGCCCAGAGACGAGGTCGGAGTATTTT. Residues: CASSPETRSEYF.

J is TRBJ2-3 and V is TRBV6-5; D may be TRBD1 (6 bases). The CDR3 length is 16 residues. Trimming shortened V by 0 bases and J by 2 bases, and 12 bases separated the two germline ends. Germline V lookup: CDR1 MNHEY, CDR2 SVGAGI. CDR3 in amino acids: CASSYSMRTATDTQYF. CDR3 nucleotide sequence: TGTGCCAGCAGTTACTCGATGAGGACAGCCACAGATACGCAGTATTTT.

This clone appeared once. The chain couples TRBV5-1 to TRBJ2-7; TRBD1 matches 8 bases. In germline, CDR1 is SGHRS, CDR2 YFSETQ. This CDR3 contains 15 residues. After removal of 5 bases from V and 4 bases from J, the junction contained 11 bases not matched to a gene. CDR3 DNA: TGCGCCAGCAGATCTACAGGGGGTGACCTTTACGAGCAGTACTTC. Amino acids: CASRSTGGDLYEQYF.

This clone has a single count. The chain links TRBV29-1 to TRBJ2-7; 8 nucleotides agree with TRBD1. With 6 bases clipped from V and 2 bases from J, the junction kept 6 bases outside the gene matches. Germline CDR1 and CDR2: SQVTM and ANQGSEA. The CDR3 length is 13 residues. CDR3: CSVSDRVPYEQYF. Here the CDR3 DNA reads TGCAGCGTATCGGACAGGGTCCCCTACGAGCAGTACTTC.

The chain uses TRBV7-9 and TRBJ2-7; a possible D gene is TRBD1 (6 bases). Germline CDR1 reads SEHNR; CDR2 reads FQNEAQ (reference sequence). The CDR3 totals 15 residues. V was shortened by 0 bases and J by 5 bases, with 14 bases between the two germline ends. CDR3 sequence: CASSLAGGSAHEQYF. In nucleotides, the CDR3 is TGTGCCAGCAGCTTAGCTGGGGGCAGTGCCCACGAGCAGTACTTC.

This rearrangement joins TRBV7-2 to TRBJ2-2; D call uncertain. Per germline, CDR1 SGHTA and CDR2 FQGNSA. The CDR3 runs to 16 residues. Between the trimmed V and J ends, which lost 5 bases and 4 bases, there was a span of 17 bases. The chain's CDR3 is CASSPAAARGTGELFF. CDR3 coding DNA: TGTGCCAGCAGCCCTGCGGCGGCTCGCGGCACCGGGGAGCTGTTTTTT. Combining the CDR3 with reference TRBV7-2 and TRBJ2-2 gives the whole variable domain GAGVSQSPSNKVTEKGKDVELRCDPISGHTALYWYRQSLGQGLEFLIYFQGNSAPDKSGLPSDRFSAERTGGSVSTLTIQRTQQEDSAVYLCASSPAAARGTGELFFGEGSRLTVL.

This chain connects TRBV6-6 to TRBJ2-7; TRBD2 might be the D (6 bases). In germline, CDR1 is MNHNY, CDR2 SVGAGI (reference sequence). This CDR3 contains 13 residues. V was pared by 5 bases and J by 6 bases, with 14 bases between. CDR3 bases: TGTGCCAGCAGTCGGGACTCCACTCCCGAGCAGTACTTC. It is translated as CASSRDSTPEQYF.